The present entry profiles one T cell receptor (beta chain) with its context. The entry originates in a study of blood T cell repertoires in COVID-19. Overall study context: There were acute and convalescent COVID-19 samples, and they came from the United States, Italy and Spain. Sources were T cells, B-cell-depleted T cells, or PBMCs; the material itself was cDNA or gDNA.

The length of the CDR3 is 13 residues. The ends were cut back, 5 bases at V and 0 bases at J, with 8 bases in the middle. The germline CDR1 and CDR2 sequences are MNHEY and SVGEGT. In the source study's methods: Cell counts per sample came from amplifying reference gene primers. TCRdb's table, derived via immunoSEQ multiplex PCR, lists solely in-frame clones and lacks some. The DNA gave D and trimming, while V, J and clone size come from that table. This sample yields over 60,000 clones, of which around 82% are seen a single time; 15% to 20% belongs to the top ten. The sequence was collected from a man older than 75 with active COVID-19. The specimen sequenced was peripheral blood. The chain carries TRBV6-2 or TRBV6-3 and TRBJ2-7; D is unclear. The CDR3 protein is CASSLTLSYEQYF. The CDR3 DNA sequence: TGTGCCAGCAGTCTAACTCTCTCCTACGAGCAGTACTTC.